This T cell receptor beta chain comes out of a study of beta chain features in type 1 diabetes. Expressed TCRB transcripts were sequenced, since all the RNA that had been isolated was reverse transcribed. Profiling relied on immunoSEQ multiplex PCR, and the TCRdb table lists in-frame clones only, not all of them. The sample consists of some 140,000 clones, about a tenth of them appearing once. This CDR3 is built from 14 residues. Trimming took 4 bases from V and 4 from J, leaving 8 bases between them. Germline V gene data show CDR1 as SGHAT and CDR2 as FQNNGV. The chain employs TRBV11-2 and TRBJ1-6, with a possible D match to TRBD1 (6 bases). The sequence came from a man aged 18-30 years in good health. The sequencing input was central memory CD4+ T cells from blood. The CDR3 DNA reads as TGTGCCAGCAGCTGGACAGATTATAATTCACCCCTCCACTTT. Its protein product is CASSWTDYNSPLHF.